The following is a T cell receptor beta chain sequence with its context. Its antigen is not known. Unique molecular identifiers featured in each of the TCR beta cDNA libraries. When about 0.95 to 10 million T cells were used, they gave some 520,000 cDNA molecules. TCRdb reprocessed the PCR reads with MiXCR, giving one entry per CDR3 protein. The sample has 740,000 or so distinct CDR3 sequences, approximately 57% seen once. The CDR3 runs 15 residues. V was pared by 3 bases and J by 2 bases, with 13 bases between. Germline lookup yields CDR1 KGHSH and CDR2 LQKENI. The sample comes from a study of post-analysis software for immune sequencing data. About the study: The study covered relapsing-remitting, secondary progressive and progressive-relapsing courses of multiple sclerosis. Broader study findings: Samples from a shared batch, those prepared together, strongly co-clustered by F measure. Among several TRBV segments more frequent in patients than controls were TRBV5-6, TRBV5-1 and TRBV20-1. In multiple sclerosis, normalized Chao1 diversity was significantly below that of controls.

The rearrangement joins TRBV18 to TRBJ2-5, with a weak D call TRBD1 (5 bases). This receptor was obtained from a girl under 18 with multiple sclerosis. Sequenced input: blood. The CDR3 coding sequence is TGTGCCAGCTCACCGACAGACAGATATCAAGAGACCCAGTACTTC. It codes for CASSPTDRYQETQYF.